The rows below give T cell receptor beta chains drawn from one sample of a study of blood T cell repertoires in COVID-19. Clones were read by immunoSEQ multiplex PCR, and TCRdb kept only the in-frame ones, dropping some. Of some 180,000 clones in the sample, 75% to 90% are singletons; the top ten hold 6.2%. Sequencing was done on a sample of PBMCs or T cells enriched from blood (not recorded which). The source is a man aged 40-55 years who had recovered from COVID-19. Both conserved end residues are part of each CDR3. D genes are given only for firm matches. Part of the rows lack a size; the others show once, few, many or a class for expanded clones.

d_call	v_call	clone_size	j_call	cdr3_nt	cdr3_aa
.	TRBV6-1	.	TRBJ2-5	TGTGCCAGCAGTGAATCCCGGACACGGGAGACCCAGTACTTC	CASSESRTRETQYF
.	TRBV7-9	.	TRBJ1-2	TGTGCCAGCAGCTTAGGAGTACTACCAGAGGGCTACACCTTC	CASSLGVLPEGYTF
.	TRBV10-3	.	TRBJ2-2	TGTGCCATCGGAGGGATCGCGAACACCGGGGAGCTGTTTTTT	CAIGGIANTGELFF
.	TRBV14	.	TRBJ1-5	TGTGCCAGCAGCCAACGCGGGGCCGATCAGCCCCAGCATTTT	CASSQRGADQPQHF
TRBD1	TRBV19	.	TRBJ2-5	TGTGCCAGTAGTATAGGAAGGCAGGGACAGGGCCAAGAGACCCAGTACTTC	CASSIGRQGQGQETQYF
.	TRBV11-3	.	TRBJ1-1	TGTGCCAGCAGCTCCCTTGACAGGTGGGCCCCGAACACTGAAGCTTTCTTT	CASSSLDRWAPNTEAFF
.	TRBV24-1	.	TRBJ1-2	TGTGCCACCAGTGATTCACGCCTAGGTGGCTACACCTTC	CATSDSRLGGYTF
TRBD1	TRBV28	.	TRBJ2-7	TGTGCCAGCAGCCTGAACAGGGGACCCTACGAGCAGTACTTC	CASSLNRGPYEQYF
TRBD2	TRBV5-1	.	TRBJ2-7	TGCGCCAGCAGCTTGGCTTCAGGGAGGGAAGGAATGAACGAGCAGTACTTC	CASSLASGREGMNEQYF
TRBD1	TRBV30	.	TRBJ2-7	TGTGCCTGGGGGACAGGGGGCACTTCCTACGAGCAGTACTTC	CAWGTGGTSYEQYF
TRBD2	TRBV28	once	TRBJ2-1	TGTGCCAGCAGCGTAGCGGGAGAATGGTTTGCTGATGAGCAGTTCTTC	CASSVAGEWFADEQFF
.	TRBV4-1	.	TRBJ1-4	TGCGCCAGCAGCCCTTTAGGGGTGATGAATGAAAAACTGTTTTTT	CASSPLGVMNEKLFF
TRBD2	TRBV19	.	TRBJ2-2	TGTGCCAGTAGTATTTCAGCGGGGGGTAACGGGGAGCTGTTTTTT	CASSISAGGNGELFF
TRBD2	TRBV7-2	.	TRBJ2-3	TGTGCCAGCAGCTTAACTAGCGGGGGGCGGGGTAGCACAGATACGCAGTATTTT	CASSLTSGGRGSTDTQYF
TRBD1	TRBV18	.	TRBJ1-5	TGTGCCAGCTCACCACTAGGACAGGGTGGCAATCAGCCCCAGCATTTT	CASSPLGQGGNQPQHF
.	TRBV28	few	TRBJ1-5	TGTGCCAGCAGCCTTGCACAGAATCAGCCCCAGCATTTT	CASSLAQNQPQHF
TRBD2	TRBV28	few	TRBJ2-2	TGTGCCAGTGGGGCTAGCGGGAACACCGGGGAGCTGTTTTTT	CASGASGNTGELFF
TRBD2	TRBV7-8	.	TRBJ2-3	TGTGCCAGCAGCTCGCTTGTTAGACTAGCGGGACCAGATACGCAGTATTTT	CASSSLVRLAGPDTQYF
TRBD2	TRBV7-6	.	TRBJ2-5	TGTGCCAGCAGCTTACTAGCGGGAGGGAGTGAGACCCAGTACTTC	CASSLLAGGSETQYF
.	TRBV6-2/TRBV6-3	.	TRBJ1-5	TGTGCCAGCAGTTATGGTATGGCTCGCAATCAGCCCCAGCATTTT	CASSYGMARNQPQHF
.	TRBV5-1	.	TRBJ1-2	TGCGCCAGCAGCTTGGCCGCTCAGGGTGGCTACACCTTC	CASSLAAQGGYTF
TRBD1	TRBV5-1	.	TRBJ2-5	TGCGCCAGCAGCTTGGTAGGACAGGGAGGAGAGACCCAGTACTTC	CASSLVGQGGETQYF
.	TRBV29-1	medium-sized	TRBJ1-1	TGCAGCGTTGCAGGGCAGCTGAACACTGAAGCTTTCTTT	CSVAGQLNTEAFF
TRBD1	TRBV11-3	.	TRBJ1-6	TGTGCCAGCAGCTCAGAACAGGGGTTTAATTCACCCCTCCACTTT	CASSSEQGFNSPLHF
.	TRBV9	.	TRBJ1-2	TGTGCCAGCAGCGTAGCCCGCGTGGGAGTGGGGTCTGGCTACACCTTC	CASSVARVGVGSGYTF
.	TRBV5-8	.	TRBJ1-3	TGTGCCAGCAGCCTTACAGGTTCCGGAAACACCATATATTTT	CASSLTGSGNTIYF
.	TRBV7-9	.	TRBJ2-7	TGTGCCAGCAGCTTAGTTATCGGGGTTGAGGAGCAGTACTTC	CASSLVIGVEEQYF
TRBD1	TRBV6-5	.	TRBJ1-5	TGTGCCAGCAGTTCAACAGGGGATGGGAATCAGCCCCAGCATTTT	CASSSTGDGNQPQHF
TRBD1	TRBV4-2	once	TRBJ1-1	TGTGCCAGCAGCCAATATGACAGGGGGATCTCGGCTGAAGCTTTCTTT	CASSQYDRGISAEAFF
.	TRBV9	.	TRBJ1-3	TGTGCCAGCAGAGCCGGGGGAAACTCTGGAAACACCATATATTTT	CASRAGGNSGNTIYF
TRBD1	TRBV4-1	.	TRBJ1-2	TGCGCCAGCAGCCGGGACAGGGTCGGTCATGGCTACACCTTC	CASSRDRVGHGYTF
.	TRBV5-1	once	TRBJ1-2	TGCGCCAGCCGGGGAGGATTGGCTAACTATGGCTACACCTTC	CASRGGLANYGYTF
.	TRBV7-9	.	TRBJ1-6	TGTGCCAGCAGCTTTCGTGAGAATTCACCCCTCCACTTT	CASSFRENSPLHF
TRBD1	TRBV19	.	TRBJ1-2	TGTGCCAGTAGTATAGAGGCCAGGGGGAATGGCTACACCTTC	CASSIEARGNGYTF
TRBD1	TRBV7-7	.	TRBJ2-7	TGTGCTAGCAGCCCCGGGACAGGATACGAGCAGTACTTC	CASSPGTGYEQYF
TRBD1	TRBV19	.	TRBJ1-6	TGTGCCAGTAGTGTGGGACAGGGGGCCGGGAGAAATTCACCCCTCCACTTT	CASSVGQGAGRNSPLHF
.	TRBV11-3	.	TRBJ1-1	TGTGCCAGCAGCTTAGGTCACCGGGGAGGGAATGAAGCTTTCTTT	CASSLGHRGGNEAFF
.	TRBV5-5	once	TRBJ1-2	TGTGCCAGCAGCTTGGACAGGGTACGGTATGGCTACACCTTC	CASSLDRVRYGYTF
.	TRBV28	once	TRBJ1-2	TGTGCCAGCAGTTTAGAAACAGTTAACTATGGCTACACCTTC	CASSLETVNYGYTF
.	TRBV5-6	.	TRBJ1-2	TGTGCCAGCAGCTTGGTTGGCAGGGATTACTATGGCTACACCTTC	CASSLVGRDYYGYTF
.	TRBV7-2	.	TRBJ2-2	TGTGCCAGCAGCTTCGGGTTGCCAAACACCGGGGAGCTGTTTTTT	CASSFGLPNTGELFF
TRBD1	TRBV6-6	.	TRBJ2-7	TGTGCCAGCAGTGTATCCCCGGGACAGGGAGGATCCGAGCAGTACTTC	CASSVSPGQGGSEQYF
.	TRBV7-9	.	TRBJ2-7	TGTGCCAGCAGCTTGTTCGGGGACACCAGCTCCTACGAGCAGTACTTC	CASSLFGDTSSYEQYF
TRBD1	TRBV6-5	.	TRBJ1-2	TGTGCCAGCAGCCCGGACAGGAACTATGGCTACACCTTC	CASSPDRNYGYTF
.	TRBV19	.	TRBJ2-3	TGTGCCAGTAGTATATACCGGGACACCTTATTCACAGATACGCAGTATTTT	CASSIYRDTLFTDTQYF
.	TRBV28	.	TRBJ1-2	TGTGCCAGCAGCACCATAGGGGAAGGCTACACCTTC	CASSTIGEGYTF
TRBD2	TRBV5-6	.	TRBJ2-7	TGTGCCAGCAGCTCTACTAGCGCCGAGCAGTACTTC	CASSSTSAEQYF
TRBD2	TRBV5-1	.	TRBJ2-2	TGCGCCAGCAGCTTATCCGGGACTAGCGGGAGTCGGGTCACCGGGGAGCTGTTTTTT	CASSLSGTSGSRVTGELFF
.	TRBV9	.	TRBJ2-1	TGTGCCAGCAGCGTAGACACAGGTCCTTACAATGAGCAGTTCTTC	CASSVDTGPYNEQFF
.	TRBV5-5	few	TRBJ2-7	TGTGCCAGCAGCTGGCAGGGAGGATCCTACGAGCAGTACTTC	CASSWQGGSYEQYF
.	TRBV27	.	TRBJ1-5	TGTGCCAGCAGTTTAGTGGGTGGGACGGGGGACCAGCCCCAGCATTTT	CASSLVGGTGDQPQHF